The 2 T cell receptor beta chains below come from one sample, sequenced in a study of shared clonotypes between healthy human individuals. Sequencing was performed with immunoSEQ multiplex PCR; in TCRdb, only in-frame clones are kept and a portion is missing. This sample has 2 million to 2.5 million clones, with 90% to 95% found just once. Cells designated naive CD8 were CD45RO-negative and were positively selected for CCR7, with terminally differentiated effector memory CD45RA+ cells excluded. Sequenced sample: naive CD8+ T cells from PBMCs. These receptors came from a man aged 18 to 29 in good health. Some clones in this sample may be carry-over from other donors' samples.

This chain joins TRBV7-9 and TRBJ2-2, with 10 bases fitting TRBD2. V trimming: 4 bases; J trimming: 1 base; junction bases outside the gene matches: 3. This CDR3 is 16 amino acids long. Germline CDR1 is SEHNR and CDR2 is FQNEAQ (reference sequence). In DNA, the CDR3 is TGTGCCAGCAGCTCCCCTAGCGGGAGGAACACCGGGGAGCTGTTTTTT. Translated, it gives CASSSPSGRNTGELFF.

The chain couples TRBV5-6 to TRBJ2-1, with 8 bases matching TRBD2. CDR1 is SGHDT and CDR2 is YYEEEE in the germline V gene. CDR3 length equals 16 residues. J lost 2 bases, V lost 4 bases, and 8 bases had no gene match. Written as DNA, the CDR3 is TGTGCCAGCAGCCACGGGACTAGTGGGACCTACAATGAGCAGTTCTTC. It encodes CASSHGTSGTYNEQFF.